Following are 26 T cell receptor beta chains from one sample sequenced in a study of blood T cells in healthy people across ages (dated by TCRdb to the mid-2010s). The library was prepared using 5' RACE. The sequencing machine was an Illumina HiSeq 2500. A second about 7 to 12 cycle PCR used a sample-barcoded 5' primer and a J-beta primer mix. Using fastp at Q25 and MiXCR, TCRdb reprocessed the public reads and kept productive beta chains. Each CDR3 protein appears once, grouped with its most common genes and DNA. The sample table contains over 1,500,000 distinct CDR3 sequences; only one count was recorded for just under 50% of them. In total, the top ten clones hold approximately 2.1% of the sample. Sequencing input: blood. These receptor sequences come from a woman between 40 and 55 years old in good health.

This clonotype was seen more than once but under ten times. This CDR3 is CSVVYASGANVLTF. The DNA for the CDR3 is TGCAGCGTTGTTTACGCCTCTGGGGCCAACGTCCTGACTTTC. The rearrangement joins TRBV29-1 to TRBJ2-6; unclear D gene. Trimming left V 4 bases short and J 0 bases short, with 7 bases between. The germline gives CDR1 SQVTM, CDR2 ANQGSEA. The CDR3 contains 14 residues. The whole variable domain, filled in from reference TRBV29-1 and TRBJ2-6, reads SAVISQKPSRDICQRGTSLTIQCQVDSQVTMMFWYRQQPGQSLTLIATANQGSEATYESGFVIDKFPISRPNLTFSTLTVSNMSPEDSSIYLCSVVYASGANVLTFGAGSRLTVL.

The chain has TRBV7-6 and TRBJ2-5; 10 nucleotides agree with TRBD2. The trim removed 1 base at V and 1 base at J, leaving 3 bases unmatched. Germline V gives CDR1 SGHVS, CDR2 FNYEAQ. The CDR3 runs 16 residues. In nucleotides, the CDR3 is TGTGCCAGCAGCTTAGAGCGACTAGCGGGCCAAGAGACCCAGTACTTC. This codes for CASSLERLAGQETQYF.

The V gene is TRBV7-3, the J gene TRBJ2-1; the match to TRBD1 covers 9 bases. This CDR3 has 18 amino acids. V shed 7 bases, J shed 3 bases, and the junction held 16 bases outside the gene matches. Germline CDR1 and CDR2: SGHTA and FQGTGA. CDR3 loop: CASTPTGTGRKNYNEQFF. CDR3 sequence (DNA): TGTGCCAGCACACCAACCGGGACAGGGAGAAAGAACTACAATGAGCAGTTCTTC.

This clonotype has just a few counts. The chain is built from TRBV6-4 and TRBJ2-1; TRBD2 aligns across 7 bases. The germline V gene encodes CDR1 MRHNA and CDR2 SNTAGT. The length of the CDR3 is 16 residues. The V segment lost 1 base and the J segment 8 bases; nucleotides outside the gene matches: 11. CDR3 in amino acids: CASSDWAGDFDDEQFF. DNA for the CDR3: TGTGCCAGCAGTGACTGGGCGGGAGACTTTGACGATGAGCAGTTCTTC.

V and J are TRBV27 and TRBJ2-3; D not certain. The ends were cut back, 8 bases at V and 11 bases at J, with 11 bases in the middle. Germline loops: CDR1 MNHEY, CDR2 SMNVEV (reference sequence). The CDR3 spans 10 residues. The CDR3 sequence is CASGDRGQYF. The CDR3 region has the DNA TGTGCCAGCGGAGATCGTGGGCAGTATTTT.

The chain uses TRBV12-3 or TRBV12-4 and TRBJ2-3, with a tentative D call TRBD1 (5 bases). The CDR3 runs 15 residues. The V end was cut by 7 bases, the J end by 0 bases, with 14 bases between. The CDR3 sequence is CASIDSLTSTDTQYF. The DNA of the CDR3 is TGTGCCAGCATTGACAGTCTTACTAGCACAGATACGCAGTATTTT.

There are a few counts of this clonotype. This chain's CDR3 is CSAYVGAKDTQYF. Here the CDR3 DNA reads TGCAGTGCTTATGTCGGGGCTAAGGATACGCAGTATTTT. The rearrangement links TRBV20-1 to TRBJ2-3; perhaps D is TRBD1 or TRBD2 (5 bases each). Germline V gene sequence: CDR1 DFQATT, CDR2 SNEGSKA (reference sequence). The V gene lost 5 bases and the J gene lost 6 bases, with 15 bases spanning the gap. This CDR3 region has 13 residues.

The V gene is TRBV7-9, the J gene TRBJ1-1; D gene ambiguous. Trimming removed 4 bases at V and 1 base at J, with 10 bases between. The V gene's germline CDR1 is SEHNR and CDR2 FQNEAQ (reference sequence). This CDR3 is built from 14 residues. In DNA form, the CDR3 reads TGTGCCAGCAGCTCGTCCATTACGAACACTGAAGCTTTCTTT. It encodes CASSSSITNTEAFF.

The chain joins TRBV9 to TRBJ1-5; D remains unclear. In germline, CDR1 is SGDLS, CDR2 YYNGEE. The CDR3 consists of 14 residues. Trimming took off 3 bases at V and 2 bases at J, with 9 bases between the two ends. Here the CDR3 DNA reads TGTGCCAGCAGCGATGCTGGGGGCAATCAGCCCCAGCATTTT. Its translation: CASSDAGGNQPQHF.

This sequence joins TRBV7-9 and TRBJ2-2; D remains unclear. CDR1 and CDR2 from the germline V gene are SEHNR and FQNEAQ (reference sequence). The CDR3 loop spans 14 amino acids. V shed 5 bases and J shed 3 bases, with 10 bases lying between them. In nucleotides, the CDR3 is TGTGCCAGCAGCCCCCGGCCTTACACCGGGGAGCTGTTTTTT. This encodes CASSPRPYTGELFF.

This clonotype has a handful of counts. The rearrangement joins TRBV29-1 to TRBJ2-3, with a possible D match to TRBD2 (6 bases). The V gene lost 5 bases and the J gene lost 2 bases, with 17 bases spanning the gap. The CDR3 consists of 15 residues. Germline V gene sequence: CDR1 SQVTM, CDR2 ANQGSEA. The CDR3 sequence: CSVLGDSSPTDTQYF. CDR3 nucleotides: TGCAGCGTTCTGGGGGACTCCTCCCCCACAGATACGCAGTATTTT.

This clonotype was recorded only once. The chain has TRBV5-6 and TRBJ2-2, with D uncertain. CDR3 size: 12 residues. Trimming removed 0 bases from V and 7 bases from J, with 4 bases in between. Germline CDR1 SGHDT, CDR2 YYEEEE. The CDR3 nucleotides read TGTGCCAGCAGCTTGGCAGTCGGGGAGCTGTTTTTT. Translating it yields CASSLAVGELFF.

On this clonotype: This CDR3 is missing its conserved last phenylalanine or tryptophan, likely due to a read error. CDR3 in DNA: TGTGCCAGCAGCTCCAGGACTATCTCAGATACGCAGTATTCT. Translation: CASSSRTISDTQYS. V is TRBV7-2 and J is TRBJ2-3; perhaps TRBD2 as D (6 bases). The CDR3 spans 14 residues. The V gene's germline CDR1 is SGHTA and CDR2 FQGNSA. V lost 4 bases to trimming and J lost 4 bases, with 12 bases between them.

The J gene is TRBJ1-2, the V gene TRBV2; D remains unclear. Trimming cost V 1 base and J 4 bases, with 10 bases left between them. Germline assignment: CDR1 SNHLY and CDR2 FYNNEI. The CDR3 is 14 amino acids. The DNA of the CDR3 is TGTGCCAGCAGTGAAGGAGGGCTTAGCTATGGCTACACCTTC. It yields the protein CASSEGGLSYGYTF.

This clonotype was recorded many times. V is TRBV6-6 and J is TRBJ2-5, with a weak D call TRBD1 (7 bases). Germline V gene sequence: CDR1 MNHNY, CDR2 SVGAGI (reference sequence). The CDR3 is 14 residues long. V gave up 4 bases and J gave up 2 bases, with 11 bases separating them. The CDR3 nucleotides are TGTGCCAGCAGTTGGGCAGGGGGGCAAGAGACCCAGTACTTC. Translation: CASSWAGGQETQYF.

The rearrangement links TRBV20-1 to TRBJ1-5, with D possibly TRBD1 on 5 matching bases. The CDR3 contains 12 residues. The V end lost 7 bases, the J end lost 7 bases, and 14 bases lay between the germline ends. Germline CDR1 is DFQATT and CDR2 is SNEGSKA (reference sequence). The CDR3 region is CSVKSRAQPQHF. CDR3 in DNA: TGCAGTGTTAAGAGCAGGGCGCAGCCCCAGCATTTT.

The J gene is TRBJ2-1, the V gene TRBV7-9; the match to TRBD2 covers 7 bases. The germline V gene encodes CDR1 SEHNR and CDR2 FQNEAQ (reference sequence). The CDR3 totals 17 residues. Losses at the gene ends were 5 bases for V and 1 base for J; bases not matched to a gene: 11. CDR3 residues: CASSRIPMGGSYNEQFF. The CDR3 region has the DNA TGTGCCAGCAGCCGGATCCCGATGGGGGGGTCCTACAATGAGCAGTTCTTC.

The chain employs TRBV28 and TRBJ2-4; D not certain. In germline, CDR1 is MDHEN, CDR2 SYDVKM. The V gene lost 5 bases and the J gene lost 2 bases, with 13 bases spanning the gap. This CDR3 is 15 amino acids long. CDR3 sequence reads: CASSPSPATKNIQYF. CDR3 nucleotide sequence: TGTGCCAGCAGTCCTAGTCCAGCGACCAAAAACATTCAGTACTTC.

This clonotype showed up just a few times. Here the CDR3 DNA reads TGTGCCAGCAGTGGGACTAGCGGGCGTAACATTCAGTACTTC. Translating gives CASSGTSGRNIQYF. This chain uses TRBV2 with TRBJ2-4; the match to TRBD2 covers 11 bases. This CDR3 region has 14 residues. Germline CDR1 SNHLY, CDR2 FYNNEI. The trim removed 4 bases at V and 7 bases at J, leaving 3 bases unmatched.

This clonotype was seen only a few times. This CDR3 is CAISEGWQINTEAFF. The CDR3 DNA sequence: TGTGCCATCAGTGAAGGTTGGCAGATTAACACTGAAGCTTTCTTT. This chain joins TRBV10-3 and TRBJ1-1; no clear D gene. This CDR3 contains 15 residues. Looked up from germline, CDR1 is ENHRY and CDR2 is SYGVKD. Trimming shortened V by 3 bases and J by 2 bases, and 13 bases separated the two germline ends.

The CDR3 loop reads CASTGSASYEQYF. The CDR3 nucleotides are TGTGCCAGCACCGGGTCTGCTTCCTACGAGCAGTACTTC. The V gene is TRBV6-6, the J gene TRBJ2-7; D not resolved. Germline CDR1 is MNHNY and CDR2 is SVGAGI (reference sequence). There are 13 residues in the CDR3. V was pared by 7 bases and J by 1 base, with 11 bases between.

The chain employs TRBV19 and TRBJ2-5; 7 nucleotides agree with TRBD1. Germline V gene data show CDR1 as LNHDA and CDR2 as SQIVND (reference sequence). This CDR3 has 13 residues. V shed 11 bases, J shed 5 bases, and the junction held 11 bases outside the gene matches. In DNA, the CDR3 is TGTGCCTGTACAGGGGCGGCTAGTGAGACCCAGTACTTC. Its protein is CACTGAASETQYF.

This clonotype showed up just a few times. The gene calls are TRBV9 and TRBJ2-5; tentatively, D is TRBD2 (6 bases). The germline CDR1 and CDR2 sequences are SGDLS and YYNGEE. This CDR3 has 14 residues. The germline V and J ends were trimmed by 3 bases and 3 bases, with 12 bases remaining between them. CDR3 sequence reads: CASSGGTYEETQYF. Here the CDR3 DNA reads TGTGCCAGCAGCGGCGGGACTTATGAAGAGACCCAGTACTTC.

The DNA of the CDR3 is TGTGCCAGCAGCCCAGGGGCGGTGGCAGAGCTGTACAATGAGCAGTTCTTC. Translation: CASSPGAVAELYNEQFF. The V call is TRBV3-1, the J call TRBJ2-1, with a tentative D call TRBD1 (6 bases). The germline V and J ends were trimmed by 4 bases and 4 bases, with 20 bases remaining between them. This CDR3 has 17 residues. Germline-derived CDR1 and CDR2 are LGHDT and YNNKEL (reference sequence).

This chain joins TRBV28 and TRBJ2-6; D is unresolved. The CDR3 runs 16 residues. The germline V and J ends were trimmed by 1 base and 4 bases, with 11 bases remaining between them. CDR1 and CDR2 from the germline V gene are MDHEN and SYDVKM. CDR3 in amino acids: CASSLFSSAGANVLTF. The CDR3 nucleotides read TGTGCCAGCAGTTTATTCTCGTCTGCCGGGGCCAACGTCCTGACTTTC.

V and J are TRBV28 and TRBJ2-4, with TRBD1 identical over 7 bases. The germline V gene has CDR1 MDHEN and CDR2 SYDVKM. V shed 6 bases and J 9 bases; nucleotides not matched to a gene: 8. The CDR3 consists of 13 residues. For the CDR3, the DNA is TGTGCCAGCAGACCACAGGGGAGAGGCATTCAGTACTTC. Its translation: CASRPQGRGIQYF.